Below are 5 T cell receptor beta chains sequenced from a single sample in a study of OX40 agonist ivuxolimab in advanced cancers. Data came from immunoSEQ multiplex PCR; TCRdb stores just in-frame clones and leaves some out. The sample has over 80,000 clones; roughly 93% are singletons. This specimen was CD4+ or CD8+ T cells sorted from blood, taken in a trial of the OX40 agonist ivuxolimab. The receptors originated from an adult with an advanced solid tumor such as melanoma, head and neck, liver or kidney cancer.

This sequence joins TRBV28 and TRBJ2-7, with D uncertain. Trimming cost V 7 bases and J 7 bases, with 23 bases left between them. CDR1 and CDR2 from the germline V gene are MDHEN and SYDVKM. The CDR3 runs to 15 residues. The CDR3 loop reads CASTRTGLPLDEQYF. The CDR3 DNA is TGTGCCAGCACCCGGACCGGTCTTCCCTTAGATGAGCAGTACTTC. The whole variable domain, remainder taken from reference TRBV28 and TRBJ2-7, is DVKVTQSSRYLVKRTGEKVFLECVQDMDHENMFWYRQDPGLGLRLIYFSYDVKMKEKGDIPEGYSVSREKKERFSLILESASTNQTSMYLCASTRTGLPLDEQYFGPGTRLTVT.

The chain combines TRBV7-2 with TRBJ2-5; 10 bases fit TRBD2. Germline CDR1 reads SGHTA; CDR2 reads FQGNSA. CDR3 length: 16 residues. The trim removed 1 base at V and 7 bases at J, leaving 9 bases unmatched. The CDR3 loop is CASSLEASGSPRTQYF. The DNA for the CDR3 is TGTGCCAGCAGCTTAGAGGCTAGCGGGAGCCCTCGGACCCAGTACTTC.

V usage is TRBV9 and J usage is TRBJ2-1; 8 nucleotides align to TRBD2. Germline assignment: CDR1 SGDLS and CDR2 YYNGEE. With V trimmed by 4 bases and J by 5 bases, 5 bases remained unmatched. CDR3 length: 14 amino acids. The CDR3 protein is CASSRSGMNNEQFF. CDR3 in DNA: TGTGCCAGCAGCCGTAGCGGGATGAACAATGAGCAGTTCTTC.

The V call is TRBV15, the J call TRBJ2-5; tentatively, D is TRBD2 (6 bases). The length of the CDR3 is 13 residues. V gave up 4 bases and J gave up 6 bases, with 12 bases separating them. From germline, CDR1 is LNHNV and CDR2 YYDKDF (reference sequence). The CDR3 here is CATSNVGGKTQYF. The DNA for the CDR3 is TGTGCCACCAGCAACGTAGGAGGGAAGACCCAGTACTTC. Filled out from reference TRBV15 and TRBJ2-5, the complete variable domain reads DAMVIQNPRYQVTQFGKPVTLSCSQTLNHNVMYWYQQKSSQAPKLLFHYYDKDFNNEADTPDNFQSRRPNTSFCFLDIRSPGLGDTAMYLCATSNVGGKTQYFGPGTRLLVL.

CDR3 coding DNA: TGTGCCAGCGCCCGGGTCAGGGCGTCGGGCTACACCTTC. It is translated as CASARVRASGYTF. This chain connects TRBV6-5 to TRBJ1-2; D is possibly TRBD1 (5 bases). Between the trimmed V and J ends, which lost 8 bases and 8 bases, there was a span of 18 bases. Germline V lookup: CDR1 MNHEY, CDR2 SVGAGI. The CDR3 is made up of 13 amino acids.